This T cell receptor (beta chain) was sequenced for a study of T cell responses to AZD1222 COVID-19 vaccine. Study-wide background: Both about-4-week and about-12-week second-dose recipients were combined. Study-wide findings and caveats: Baseline seropositivity characterized only six AZD1222 recipients. At 160-218 and 743-854, vaccine-associated CD4 TCRs were dominant, and they spanned spike.

About this clone: Its specificity is not known.

Data came from immunoSEQ multiplex PCR; TCRdb stores just in-frame clones and leaves some out. The sample holds 150,000 to 200,000 clones, over 80% seen once. The CDR3 runs to 19 residues. Germline V gene sequence: CDR1 MNHEY, CDR2 SVGEGT. V gave up 2 bases and J gave up 1 base, with 21 bases separating them. The TCR originated in an adult in good health. The chain uses TRBV6-2 or TRBV6-3 and TRBJ2-1, with D perhaps matching TRBD1 or TRBD2 (7 bases each). Sequenced material: peripheral blood, taken on day 0 of AZD1222 vaccination. The CDR3 protein is CASSYPSQGGAGSYNEQFF. CDR3 DNA sequence: TGTGCCAGCAGTTACCCGAGCCAGGGGGGGGCGGGTTCCTACAATGAGCAGTTCTTC.